Presented here are 2 T cell receptor beta chains from one specimen sequenced in a study of T cell responses to AZD1222 COVID-19 vaccine. Clones were sequenced by immunoSEQ multiplex PCR, and TCRdb holds only the in-frame ones, with some missing. The sample carries approximately 50,000 clones, about 88% recorded once. Specimen: peripheral blood, collected 28 days after the second AZD1222 dose. These receptors all stem from an adult who received the AZD1222 COVID-19 vaccine.

The DNA for the CDR3 is TGTGCCAGCAGCTTGTTCGGGACCGGGAACACTGAAGCTTTCTTT. Translation: CASSLFGTGNTEAFF. The chain joins TRBV7-9 to TRBJ1-1; possible D gene TRBD1, 5 bases. CDR3 length equals 15 residues. CDR1 and CDR2 from the germline V gene are SEHNR and FQNEAQ (reference sequence). Trimming removed 3 bases from V and 1 base from J, with 12 bases in between. Filled out from reference TRBV7-9 and TRBJ1-1, the complete variable domain reads DTGVSQNPRHKITKRGQNVTFRCDPISEHNRLYWYRQTLGQGPEFLTYFQNEAQLEKSRLLSDRFSAERPKGSFSTLEIQRTEQGDSAMYLCASSLFGTGNTEAFFGQGTRLTVV.

The CDR3 sequence is CASSPTGVGSGANVLTF. CDR3 in DNA: TGTGCCAGCTCACCCACAGGGGTTGGGTCTGGGGCCAACGTCCTGACTTTC. V gene TRBV18 combines with J gene TRBJ2-6; TRBD1 aligns across 7 bases. Per germline, CDR1 KGHSH and CDR2 LQKENI. This CDR3 is built from 17 residues. The V segment lost 3 bases and the J segment 1 base; nucleotides outside the gene matches: 6.